This T cell receptor (beta chain) derives from a study of human T cells and chemical hapten exposure. Using its own MiXCR run on the RACE reads, TCRdb lists one record per CDR3 protein. The profile shows under 85,000 distinct CDR3 sequences, about 9.3% of them singletons. The time point: patch test 1, 2 weeks after DPC sensitization. Treatment of the sample: therapeutic diphenylcyclopropenone sensitization with weekly scalp DPC. V dropped 4 bases and J dropped 1 base, with 16 bases sitting between them. This CDR3 spans 16 amino acids. The sequence came from a woman aged 50 to 65 with alopecia areata. Some clones in this sample may be carry-over from other donors' samples. The sample in question was whole blood, obtained in connection with sensitization to the hapten diphenylcyclopropenone (DPC). V is TRBV23-1 and J is TRBJ1-1; D unclear. TRBV23-1 is labeled an ORF, and its function is uncertain. The CDR3 DNA sequence: TGCGCCAGCAGTCTACCTCGCGCGGGCGAGAACACTGAAGCTTTCTTT. It is translated as CASSLPRAGENTEAFF.